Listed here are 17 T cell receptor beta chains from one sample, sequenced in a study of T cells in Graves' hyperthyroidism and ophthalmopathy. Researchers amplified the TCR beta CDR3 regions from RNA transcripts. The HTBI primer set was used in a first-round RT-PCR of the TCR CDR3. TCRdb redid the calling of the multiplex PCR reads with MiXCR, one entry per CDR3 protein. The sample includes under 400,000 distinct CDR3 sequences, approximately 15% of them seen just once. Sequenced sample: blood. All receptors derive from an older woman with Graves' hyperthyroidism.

CDR3 coding DNA: TGCAGCGGCGGGGGACAGAGCTATGGCTACACCTTC. Translated, it gives CSGGGQSYGYTF. V usage is TRBV29-1 and J usage is TRBJ1-2; 7 bases align to TRBD1. Germline CDR1 reads SQVTM; CDR2 reads ANQGSEA. The J segment lost 4 bases and the V segment lost 7 bases, leaving 6 bases of the junction unmatched. The CDR3 contains 12 residues.

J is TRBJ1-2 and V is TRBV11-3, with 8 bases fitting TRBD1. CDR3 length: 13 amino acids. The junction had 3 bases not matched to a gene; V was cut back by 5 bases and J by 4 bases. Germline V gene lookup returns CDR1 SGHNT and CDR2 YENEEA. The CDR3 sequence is CASSETGAYGYTF. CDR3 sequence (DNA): TGTGCCAGCAGCGAGACAGGGGCCTATGGCTACACCTTC.

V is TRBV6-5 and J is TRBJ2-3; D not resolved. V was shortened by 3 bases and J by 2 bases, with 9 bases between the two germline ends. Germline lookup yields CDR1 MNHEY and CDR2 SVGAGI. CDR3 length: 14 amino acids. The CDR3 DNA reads TGTGCCAGCAGTTATCTGCGGTACACAGATACGCAGTATTTT. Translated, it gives CASSYLRYTDTQYF.

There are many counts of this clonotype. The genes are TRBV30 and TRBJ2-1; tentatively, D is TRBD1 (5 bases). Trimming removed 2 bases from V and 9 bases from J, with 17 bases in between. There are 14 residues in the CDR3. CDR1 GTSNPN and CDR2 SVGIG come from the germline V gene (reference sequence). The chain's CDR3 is CAWSPARQWGEQFF. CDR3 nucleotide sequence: TGTGCCTGGAGTCCCGCCCGACAGTGGGGTGAGCAGTTCTTC.

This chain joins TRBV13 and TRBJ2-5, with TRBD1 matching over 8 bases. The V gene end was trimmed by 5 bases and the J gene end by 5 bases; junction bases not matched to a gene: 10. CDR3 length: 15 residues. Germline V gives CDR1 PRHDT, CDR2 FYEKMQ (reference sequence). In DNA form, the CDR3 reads TGTGCCAGCAGCCCAACGGCAGGGGGCCGGGAGACCCAGTACTTC. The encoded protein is CASSPTAGGRETQYF. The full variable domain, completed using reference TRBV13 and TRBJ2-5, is AAGVIQSPRHLIKEKRETATLKCYPIPRHDTVYWYQQGPGQDPQFLISFYEKMQSDKGSIPDRFSAQQFSDYHSELNMSSLELGDSALYFCASSPTAGGRETQYFGPGTRLLVL.

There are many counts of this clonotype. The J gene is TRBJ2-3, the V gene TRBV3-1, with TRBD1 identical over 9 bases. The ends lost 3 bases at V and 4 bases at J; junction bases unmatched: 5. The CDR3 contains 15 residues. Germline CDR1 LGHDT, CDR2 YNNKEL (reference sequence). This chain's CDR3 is CASSQGTGRSDTQYF. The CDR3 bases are TGTGCCAGCAGCCAGGGGACAGGGCGGTCAGATACGCAGTATTTT.

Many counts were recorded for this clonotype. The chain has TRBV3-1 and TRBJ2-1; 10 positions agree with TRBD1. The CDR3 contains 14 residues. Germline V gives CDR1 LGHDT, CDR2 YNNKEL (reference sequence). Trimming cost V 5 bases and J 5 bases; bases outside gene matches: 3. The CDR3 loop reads CASSDRGLNNEQFF. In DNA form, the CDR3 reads TGTGCCAGCAGCGACAGGGGGCTCAACAATGAGCAGTTCTTC.

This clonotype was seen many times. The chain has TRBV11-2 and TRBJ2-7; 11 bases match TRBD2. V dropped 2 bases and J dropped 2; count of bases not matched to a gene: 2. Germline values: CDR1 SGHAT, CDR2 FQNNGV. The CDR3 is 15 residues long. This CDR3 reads CASSLYSGRAYEQYF. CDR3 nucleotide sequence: TGTGCCAGCAGCTTATATAGCGGGAGGGCCTACGAGCAGTACTTC.

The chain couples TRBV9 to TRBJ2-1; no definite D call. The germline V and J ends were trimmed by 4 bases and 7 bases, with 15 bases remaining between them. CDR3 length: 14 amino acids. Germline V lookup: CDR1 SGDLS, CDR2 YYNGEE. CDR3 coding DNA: TGTGCCAGCAGCTCCCCTGGCCCTGAGAATGAGCAGTTCTTC. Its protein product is CASSSPGPENEQFF.

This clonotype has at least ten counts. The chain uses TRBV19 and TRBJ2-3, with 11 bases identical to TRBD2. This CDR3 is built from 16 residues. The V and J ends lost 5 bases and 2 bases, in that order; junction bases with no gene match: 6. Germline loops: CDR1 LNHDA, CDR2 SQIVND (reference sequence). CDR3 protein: CASSPRGLAVTDTQYF. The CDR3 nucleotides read TGTGCCAGTAGTCCCCGGGGACTAGCGGTCACAGATACGCAGTATTTT.

The CDR3 DNA reads as TGTGCCAGCAGTGACCCGACAGGGGGCTGGGGTACGCAGTATTTT. Protein product: CASSDPTGGWGTQYF. The V and J genes are TRBV6-1 and TRBJ2-3, with 10 positions matching TRBD1. CDR1 is MNHNS, CDR2 SASEGT, per germline. This CDR3 spans 15 amino acids. J gave up 8 bases and V 3 bases, and 8 bases lay outside the gene matches.

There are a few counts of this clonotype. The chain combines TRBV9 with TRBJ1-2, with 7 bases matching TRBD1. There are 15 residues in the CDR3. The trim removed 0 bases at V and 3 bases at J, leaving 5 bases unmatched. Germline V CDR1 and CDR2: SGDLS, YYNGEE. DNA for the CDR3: TGTGCCAGCAGCGTAGGAGGGGGCCGGTACTATGGCTACACCTTC. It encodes CASSVGGGRYYGYTF.

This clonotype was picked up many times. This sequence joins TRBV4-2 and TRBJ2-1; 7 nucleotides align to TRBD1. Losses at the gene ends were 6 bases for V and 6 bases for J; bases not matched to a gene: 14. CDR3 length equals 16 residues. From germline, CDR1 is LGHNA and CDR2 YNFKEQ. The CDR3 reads CASRSEPSGGTNEQFF. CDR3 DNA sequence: TGTGCCAGCAGATCCGAACCTTCAGGGGGAACCAATGAGCAGTTCTTC.

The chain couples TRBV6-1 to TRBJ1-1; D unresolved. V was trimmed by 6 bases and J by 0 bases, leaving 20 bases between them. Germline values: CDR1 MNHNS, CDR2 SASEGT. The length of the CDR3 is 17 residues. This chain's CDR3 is CASRNKYDKPMNTEAFF. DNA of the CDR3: TGTGCCAGCAGGAATAAGTATGATAAACCAATGAACACTGAAGCTTTCTTT.

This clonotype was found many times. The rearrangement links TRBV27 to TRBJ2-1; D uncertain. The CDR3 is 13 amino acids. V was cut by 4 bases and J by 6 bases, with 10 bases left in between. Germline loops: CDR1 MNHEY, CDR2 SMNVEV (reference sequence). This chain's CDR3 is CASSSGGGNEQFF. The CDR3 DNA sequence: TGTGCCAGCAGTTCCGGTGGTGGCAATGAGCAGTTCTTC.

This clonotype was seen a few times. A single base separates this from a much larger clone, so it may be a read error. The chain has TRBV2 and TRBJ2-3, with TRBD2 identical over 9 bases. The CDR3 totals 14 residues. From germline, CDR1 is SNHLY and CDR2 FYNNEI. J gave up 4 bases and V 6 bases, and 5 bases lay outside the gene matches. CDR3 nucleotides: TGTGCCAGCAGGACTAGCGGAGGCGCAGATACGCAGTATTTT. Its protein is CASRTSGGADTQYF.

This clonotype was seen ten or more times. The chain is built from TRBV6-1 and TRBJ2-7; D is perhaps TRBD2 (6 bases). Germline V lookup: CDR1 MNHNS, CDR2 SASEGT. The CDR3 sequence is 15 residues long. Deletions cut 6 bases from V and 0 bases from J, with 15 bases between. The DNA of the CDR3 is TGTGCCAGCAGGTTTAGCGGCGTCTCCTCCTACGAGCAGTACTTC. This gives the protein CASRFSGVSSYEQYF.